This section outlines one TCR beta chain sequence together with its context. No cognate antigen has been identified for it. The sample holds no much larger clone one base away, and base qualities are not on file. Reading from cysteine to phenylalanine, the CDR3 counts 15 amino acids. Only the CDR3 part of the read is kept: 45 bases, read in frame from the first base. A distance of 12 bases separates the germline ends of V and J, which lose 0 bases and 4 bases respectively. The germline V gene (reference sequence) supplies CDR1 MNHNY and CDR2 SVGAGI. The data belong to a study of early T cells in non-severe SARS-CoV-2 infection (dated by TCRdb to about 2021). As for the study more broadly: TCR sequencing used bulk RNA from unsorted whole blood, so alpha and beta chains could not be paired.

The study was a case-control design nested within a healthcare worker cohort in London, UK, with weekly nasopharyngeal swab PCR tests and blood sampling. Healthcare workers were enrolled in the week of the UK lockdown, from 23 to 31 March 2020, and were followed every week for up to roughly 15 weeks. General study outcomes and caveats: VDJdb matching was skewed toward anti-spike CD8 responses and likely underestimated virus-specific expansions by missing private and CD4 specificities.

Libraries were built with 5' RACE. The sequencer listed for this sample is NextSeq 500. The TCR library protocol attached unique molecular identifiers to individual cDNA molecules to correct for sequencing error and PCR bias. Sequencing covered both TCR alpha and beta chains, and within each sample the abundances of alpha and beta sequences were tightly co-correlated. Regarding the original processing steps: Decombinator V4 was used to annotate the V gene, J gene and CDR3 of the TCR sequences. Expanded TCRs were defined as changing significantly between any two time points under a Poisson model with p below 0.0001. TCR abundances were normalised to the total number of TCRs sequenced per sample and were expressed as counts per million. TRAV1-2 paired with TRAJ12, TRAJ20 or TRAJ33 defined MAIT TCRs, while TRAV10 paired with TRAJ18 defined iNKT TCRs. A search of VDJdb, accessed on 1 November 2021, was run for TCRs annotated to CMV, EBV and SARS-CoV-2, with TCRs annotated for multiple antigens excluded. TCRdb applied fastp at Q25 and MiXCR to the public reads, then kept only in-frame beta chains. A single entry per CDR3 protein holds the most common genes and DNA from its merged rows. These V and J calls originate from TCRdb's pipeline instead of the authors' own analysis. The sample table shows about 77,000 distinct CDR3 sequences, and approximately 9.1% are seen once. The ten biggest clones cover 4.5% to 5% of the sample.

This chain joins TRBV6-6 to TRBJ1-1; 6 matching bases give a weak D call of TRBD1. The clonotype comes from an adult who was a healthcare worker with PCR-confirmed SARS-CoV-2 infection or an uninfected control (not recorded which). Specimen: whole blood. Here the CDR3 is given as CASSYSGGGGTEAFF. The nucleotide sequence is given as TGTGCCAGCAGTTACTCAGGGGGGGGCGGCACTGAAGCTTTCTTT.